This is a list of T cell receptor beta chains from one sample in a study of blood T cell repertoires in COVID-19. Measured with immunoSEQ multiplex PCR; TCRdb has only the in-frame clones, and not every one. The profile covers about 350,000 clones, with roughly 89% appearing a single time and less than 5% taken by the ten largest. The specimen was peripheral blood. The receptors come from a woman in her sixties or seventies with COVID-19, enrolled during active disease. Both conserved end residues are part of each CDR3. D genes are given only for firm matches. Part of the rows lack a size; the others show once, few, many or a class for expanded clones.

clone_size d_call j_call v_call cdr3_aa cdr3_nt
NA TRBD1 TRBJ1-2 TRBV3-1/TRBV3-2 CASSQRTGGNYGYTF TGTGCCAGCAGCCAAAGGACAGGGGGCAACTATGGCTACACCTTC
NA TRBD1 TRBJ1-5 TRBV28 CASSPLGQGFNQPQHF TGTGCCAGCAGTCCGTTGGGACAGGGGTTCAATCAGCCCCAGCATTTT
NA TRBD1 TRBJ1-1 TRBV5-1 CASSFDRVAEAFF TGCGCCAGCAGCTTCGACAGGGTCGCTGAAGCTTTCTTT
NA NA TRBJ2-5 TRBV29-1 CSVDHTYPRETQYF TGCAGCGTTGATCACACATACCCCCGAGAGACCCAGTACTTC
NA NA TRBJ2-1 TRBV7-2 CASSLTQGNEQFF TGTGCCAGCAGCTTAACCCAGGGGAATGAGCAGTTCTTC
once NA TRBJ2-1 TRBV11-2 CASSFYATSSYNEQFF TGTGCCAGCAGCTTCTATGCCACGAGCTCCTACAATGAGCAGTTCTTC
NA NA TRBJ1-4 TRBV5-1 CASRRQGGDEKLFF TGCGCCAGCAGGCGCCAGGGAGGCGATGAAAAACTGTTTTTT
NA TRBD1 TRBJ1-6 TRBV7-9 CASSSQGGSYNSPLHF TGTGCCAGCAGCTCACAGGGGGGCTCCTATAATTCACCCCTCCACTTT
once NA TRBJ1-1 TRBV2 CATAGANTEAFF TGTGCCACCGCGGGGGCAAACACTGAAGCTTTCTTT
NA NA TRBJ2-7 TRBV14 CASSHNSYYEQYF TGTGCCAGCAGCCACAACAGCTACTACGAGCAGTACTTC
NA NA TRBJ2-2 TRBV19 CASRIGTAVKAGELFF TGTGCCAGTCGAATCGGGACTGCGGTTAAGGCCGGGGAGCTGTTTTTT
once NA TRBJ1-5 TRBV2 CASSLQGNQPQHF TGTGCCAGCAGCTTACAGGGCAATCAGCCCCAGCATTTT
NA TRBD1 TRBJ1-2 TRBV27 CASTQPGQVYGYTF TGTGCCAGCACTCAACCGGGACAGGTCTATGGCTACACCTTC
once NA TRBJ1-1 TRBV3-1/TRBV3-2 CASSQDLISTEAFF TGTGCCAGCAGCCAAGATCTGATTAGCACTGAAGCTTTCTTT
NA NA TRBJ2-4 TRBV30 CAWRSALAKNIQYF TGTGCCTGGAGGTCAGCGTTAGCCAAAAACATTCAGTACTTC
NA NA TRBJ1-1 TRBV2 CASSIRQKNTEAFF TGTGCCAGCAGTATAAGACAGAAGAACACTGAAGCTTTCTTT
NA NA TRBJ2-3 TRBV15 CATSRSRVDNTDTQYF TGTGCCACCAGCAGGTCGAGGGTTGATAACACAGATACGCAGTATTTT
NA NA TRBJ1-2 TRBV14 CASSQVTGSIYGYTF TGTGCCAGCAGCCAAGTGACAGGTTCTATCTATGGCTACACCTTC
NA NA TRBJ2-5 TRBV30 CAWSQPSDGETQYF TGTGCCTGGAGTCAACCTAGCGACGGGGAGACCCAGTACTTC
NA NA TRBJ2-7 TRBV2 CASSPSLWDTGEQYF TGTGCCAGCAGCCCCAGTTTGTGGGACACGGGCGAGCAGTACTTC
NA TRBD1 TRBJ1-2 TRBV5-5 CASSQDRAYGYTF TGTGCCAGCAGCCAGGACAGGGCCTATGGCTACACCTTC
NA TRBD1 TRBJ1-4 TRBV28 CASSRTGISSSNEKLFF TGTGCCAGCAGCCGGACAGGAATAAGCTCGTCTAATGAAAAACTGTTTTTT
NA TRBD2 TRBJ2-4 TRBV2 CASSRPSGVAKNIQYF TGTGCCAGCAGCCGACCTAGCGGTGTAGCCAAAAACATTCAGTACTTC
NA NA TRBJ2-7 TRBV5-1 CASSFVGGHEQYF TGCGCCAGCAGCTTTGTAGGGGGACACGAGCAGTACTTC
once TRBD2 TRBJ2-1 TRBV7-8 CASSAHGRLAGTSSYNEQFF TGTGCCAGCAGCGCCCACGGCCGACTAGCGGGGACGAGCTCCTACAATGAGCAGTTCTTC
once NA TRBJ2-5 TRBV5-6 CASRLYSQETQYF TGTGCCAGCAGGTTGTATAGTCAAGAGACCCAGTACTTC
NA NA TRBJ1-6 TRBV5-4 CASSLRDYNSPLHF TGTGCCAGCAGCCTGAGGGACTATAATTCACCCCTCCACTTT
NA TRBD1 TRBJ1-4 TRBV7-6 CASSLDRVFNEKLFF TGTGCCAGCAGCTTGGACAGGGTATTTAATGAAAAACTGTTTTTT
NA NA TRBJ2-3 TRBV15 CATSLSKGSTDTQYF TGTGCCACCAGCTTGAGCAAGGGGTCGACAGATACGCAGTATTTT
NA TRBD1 TRBJ1-6 TRBV4-1 CASSKSGTGSSYNSPLHF TGCGCCAGCAGCAAATCCGGGACAGGGAGCTCCTATAATTCACCCCTCCACTTT
NA TRBD1 TRBJ2-3 TRBV30 CAWRIRDRESYTQYF TGTGCCTGGAGAATCCGGGACAGGGAGTCTTATACGCAGTATTTT
NA NA TRBJ1-5 TRBV7-7 CASSHLGGVFNQPQHF TGTGCCAGCAGCCACTTGGGGGGGGTATTCAATCAGCCCCAGCATTTT
NA NA TRBJ1-4 TRBV29-1 CSVVPRPNEKLFF TGCAGCGTTGTCCCGAGGCCTAATGAAAAACTGTTTTTT
NA NA TRBJ1-3 TRBV5-8 CASSFGVSGNTIYF TGTGCCAGCAGCTTCGGGGTGTCTGGAAACACCATATATTTT
NA NA TRBJ1-3 TRBV29-1 CSVELPGGNTIYF TGCAGCGTTGAGTTGCCGGGGGGAAACACCATATATTTT
NA NA TRBJ1-2 TRBV11-2 CASSPPEVQYYGYTF TGTGCCAGCAGCCCGCCGGAGGTCCAATACTATGGCTACACCTTC
NA TRBD1 TRBJ1-2 TRBV2 CASSLTGVYGYTF TGTGCCAGCAGTCTGACAGGGGTTTATGGCTACACCTTC
once NA TRBJ2-7 TRBV18 CASSGSGLSYEQYF TGTGCCAGCTCAGGATCAGGGCTCTCCTACGAGCAGTACTTC
NA NA TRBJ2-5 TRBV20-1 CSALMETQYF TGCAGTGCCCTAATGGAGACCCAGTACTTC
NA NA TRBJ2-1 TRBV5-1 CASSFQLGSLRNEQFF TGCGCCAGCAGCTTCCAATTGGGGAGTTTACGCAATGAGCAGTTCTTC
NA NA TRBJ2-7 TRBV18 CASSPGAYYEQYF TGTGCCAGCTCACCAGGGGCTTACTACGAGCAGTACTTC
NA TRBD2 TRBJ2-3 TRBV2 CASSERRGGQYRQYF TGTGCCAGCAGTGAACGGCGGGGGGGACAGTATAGGCAGTATTTT
NA TRBD1 TRBJ1-4 TRBV28 CASSLAGTGDEKLFF TGTGCCAGCAGTTTAGCCGGGACAGGGGATGAAAAACTGTTTTTT
NA TRBD1 TRBJ1-5 TRBV10-3 CAISDRGYNQPQHF TGTGCCATCTCCGACAGGGGGTACAATCAGCCCCAGCATTTT
NA TRBD1 TRBJ1-2 TRBV6-5 CASSNYGQGSYGYTF TGTGCCAGCAGTAACTACGGACAGGGCAGCTATGGCTACACCTTC
NA TRBD1 TRBJ1-5 TRBV6-2/TRBV6-3 CASSPGQGGNQPQHF TGTGCCAGCAGTCCAGGACAGGGGGGCAATCAGCCCCAGCATTTT
NA TRBD1 TRBJ1-2 TRBV19 CASTRDRYYGYTF TGTGCCAGTACCCGGGACAGATACTATGGCTACACCTTC
NA TRBD1 TRBJ2-7 TRBV6-5 CASSSNWDRTYEQYF TGTGCCAGCAGTTCCAACTGGGACAGGACCTACGAGCAGTACTTC
NA TRBD1 TRBJ1-5 TRBV19 CASSKQGGRNQPQHF TGTGCCAGTAGTAAACAGGGGGGACGCAATCAGCCCCAGCATTTT
NA TRBD1 TRBJ1-4 TRBV3-1/TRBV3-2 CASSREGQTNEKLFF TGTGCCAGCAGCCGAGAGGGACAGACTAATGAAAAACTGTTTTTT
NA TRBD1 TRBJ2-1 TRBV27 CASLGQGPYNEQFF TGTGCCAGCTTGGGACAGGGCCCCTACAATGAGCAGTTCTTC
NA NA TRBJ1-2 TRBV5-5 CASSLLAENFYGYTF TGTGCCAGCAGCTTGTTGGCGGAGAACTTCTATGGCTACACCTTC